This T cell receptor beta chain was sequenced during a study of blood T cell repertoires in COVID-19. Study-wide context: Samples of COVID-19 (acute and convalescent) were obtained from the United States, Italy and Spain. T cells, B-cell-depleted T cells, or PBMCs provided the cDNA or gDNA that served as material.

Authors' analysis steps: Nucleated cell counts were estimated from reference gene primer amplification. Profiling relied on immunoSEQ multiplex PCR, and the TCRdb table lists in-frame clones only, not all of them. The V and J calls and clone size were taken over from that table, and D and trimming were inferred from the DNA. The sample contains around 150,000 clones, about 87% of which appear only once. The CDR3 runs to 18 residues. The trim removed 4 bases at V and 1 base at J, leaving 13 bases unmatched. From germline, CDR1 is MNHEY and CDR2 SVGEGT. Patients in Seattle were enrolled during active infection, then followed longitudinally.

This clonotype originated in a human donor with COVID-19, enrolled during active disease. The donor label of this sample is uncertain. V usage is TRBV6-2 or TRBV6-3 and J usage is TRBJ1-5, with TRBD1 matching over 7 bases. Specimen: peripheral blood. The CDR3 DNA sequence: TGTGCCAGCAGTTCCTACACGACAGGGTGGCCGAGCAATCAGCCCCAGCATTTT. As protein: CASSSYTTGWPSNQPQHF.